Following are 5 T cell receptor beta chains from one sample sequenced in a study of radiation and T cells in renal cell carcinoma. Treatment noted: 15 Gy SBRT to primary tumor, nephrectomy 4 weeks later. The method was immunoSEQ multiplex PCR; TCRdb's version includes in-frame clones alone and lacks a portion of them. There are around 9,000 clones in the sample; 50% to 70% occur only once, and around 15% lies in the top ten. The specimen comprised tumor tissue, sampled from a patient whose treatment included radiotherapy and nephrectomy. The receptors come from a woman aged 45-65 years with renal cell carcinoma.

This rearrangement joins TRBV15 to TRBJ2-7; 12 bases match TRBD1. The CDR3 runs to 17 residues. V trimming: 0 bases; J trimming: 4 bases; junction bases outside the gene matches: 7. CDR1 is LNHNV and CDR2 is YYDKDF in the germline V gene (reference sequence). CDR3 DNA sequence: TGTGCCACCAGCAGAGATTATTTGGGACAGGGGGCGTACGAGCAGTACTTC. It translates to CATSRDYLGQGAYEQYF. Full variable domain (rest looked up from reference TRBV15 and TRBJ2-7): DAMVIQNPRYQVTQFGKPVTLSCSQTLNHNVMYWYQQKSSQAPKLLFHYYDKDFNNEADTPDNFQSRRPNTSFCFLDIRSPGLGDTAMYLCATSRDYLGQGAYEQYFGPGTRLTVT.

J is TRBJ2-1 and V is TRBV10-1, with D uncertain. Germline V gene lookup returns CDR1 WNHNN and CDR2 SYGVQD (reference sequence). Deletions cut 7 bases from V and 2 bases from J, with 15 bases between. This CDR3 has 15 residues. The chain's CDR3 is CASKPRVSTYNEQFF. The CDR3 DNA sequence: TGCGCCAGCAAGCCTCGTGTCAGCACCTACAATGAGCAGTTCTTC.

This clone occurred a few times. V and J are TRBV28 and TRBJ1-4; possibly TRBD1 for D (5 bases). This CDR3 is 14 amino acids long. Trimming cost V 5 bases and J 7 bases, with 14 bases left between them. The germline gives CDR1 MDHEN, CDR2 SYDVKM. CDR3 loop: CASSTGIGGEKLFF. CDR3 in DNA: TGTGCCAGCAGTACCGGGATCGGGGGTGAAAAACTGTTTTTT.

The chain links TRBV10-3 to TRBJ2-2; 7 bases map to TRBD1. The germline V gene encodes CDR1 ENHRY and CDR2 SYGVKD. Trimming at V came to 0 bases and at J to 3 bases, leaving 16 bases not matched to a gene. CDR3 length: 20 residues. The DNA of the CDR3 is TGTGCCATCAGTGAGTCTCAGGGGGTCAACCCACTTTTATACACCGGGGAGCTGTTTTTT. It yields the protein CAISESQGVNPLLYTGELFF.

The chain recombines TRBV7-2 with TRBJ1-1, with D possibly being TRBD1 (6 bases). Trimming pared 0 bases from V and 1 base from J, leaving 21 bases between. Germline CDR1 is SGHTA and CDR2 is FQGNSA. The CDR3 is 19 residues long. The CDR3 loop reads CASSLALSGMGQANTEAFF. The CDR3 nucleotides are TGTGCCAGCAGCTTAGCGCTTTCGGGGATGGGACAAGCGAACACTGAAGCTTTCTTT.